This T cell receptor beta chain came from a study of T-cell memory formation after mild COVID-19. This clonotype was found a few times. Its antigen is as yet unknown. 5'RACE with constant-segment primers yielded barcoded, UMI-tagged TCR alpha and TCR beta cDNA libraries. One entry per CDR3 protein, called by TCRdb with MiXCR from the 5' RACE reads. The sample comprises around 320,000 distinct CDR3 sequences, 25% to 30% of which are singletons, and 13% rests with the top ten. Germline V gene sequence: CDR1 SGHNT, CDR2 YYREEE (reference sequence). The CDR3 runs to 17 residues. The V segment lost 4 bases and the J segment 0 bases; nucleotides outside the gene matches: 10. Study results and limitations: From day 15 to 85, contracting clones were balanced between CD4 and CD8, whereas later expanders leaned toward CD4+. Some clones that responded were present in memory (sampled pre-infection), which suggests cross-reactive memory joined.

The TCR was taken from an adult woman who had mild COVID-19 (a few samples of this study predate the infection). Cell type and time point are not known. Input material: PBMCs or a T cell subset sorted from them (not recorded which). The gene calls are TRBV5-4 and TRBJ2-1, with 7 bases aligning to TRBD1. CDR3: CASSPRGDRISYNEQFF. The CDR3 bases are TGTGCCAGCAGCCCCCGAGGGGACAGAATCTCCTACAATGAGCAGTTCTTC.